These 24 T cell receptor beta chains were all obtained from the same sample, sequenced in a study of early T cells in non-severe SARS-CoV-2 infection. TCRdb independently ran MiXCR on the 5' RACE reads; one entry per CDR3 protein. The sample lists 90,000 or so distinct CDR3 sequences; approximately 15% were seen once. Specimen: whole blood. The receptors stem from an adult who was a healthcare worker with PCR-confirmed SARS-CoV-2 infection or an uninfected control (not recorded which).

The gene calls are TRBV28 and TRBJ1-5; D is unresolved. This CDR3 is built from 13 residues. Deletions cut 3 bases from V and 2 bases from J, with 5 bases between. Germline CDR1 and CDR2: MDHEN and SYDVKM. CDR3 sequence (DNA): TGTGCCAGCAGTTTGAGTGGCAATCAGCCCCAGCATTTT. Translated, it gives CASSLSGNQPQHF.

The sample holds a few counts of this clonotype. The rearrangement links TRBV20-1 to TRBJ2-6; D is unresolved. The V gene lost 0 bases and the J gene lost 2 bases, with 5 bases spanning the gap. This CDR3 has 14 residues. The germline gives CDR1 DFQATT, CDR2 SNEGSKA (reference sequence). The CDR3 is CSAREAPGANVLTF. CDR3 nucleotides: TGCAGTGCTAGAGAAGCACCTGGGGCCAACGTCCTGACTTTC.

The J gene is TRBJ2-1, the V gene TRBV12-3 or TRBV12-4, with 8 positions matching TRBD2. There are 15 residues in the CDR3. V trimming: 6 bases; J trimming: 3 bases; junction bases outside the gene matches: 7. The CDR3 spells CASRPGTRYYNEQFF. The CDR3 DNA is TGTGCCAGCAGGCCCGGGACTAGATACTACAATGAGCAGTTCTTC.

The CDR3 spells CASSSDRETDTQYF. DNA of the CDR3: TGCGCCAGCAGCTCGGACAGGGAAACAGATACGCAGTATTTT. The rearrangement links TRBV5-1 to TRBJ2-3; 8 bases fit TRBD1. The CDR3 has 14 residues. From germline, CDR1 is SGHRS and CDR2 YFSETQ. Trimming took 3 bases from V and 3 from J; bases not matched to a gene: 3.

The rearrangement joins TRBV20-1 to TRBJ2-1; D remains ambiguous. Germline assignment: CDR1 DFQATT and CDR2 SNEGSKA (reference sequence). CDR3 size: 13 residues. Trimming removed 1 base at V and 5 bases at J, with 9 bases between. CDR3 sequence (DNA): TGCAGTGCTAGAGTCCGGCTCAACAATGAGCAGTTCTTC. Translation: CSARVRLNNEQFF.

The rearrangement joins TRBV5-1 to TRBJ2-5; 11 bases map to TRBD2. The V gene's germline CDR1 is SGHRS and CDR2 YFSETQ. Losses at the gene ends were 0 bases for V and 2 bases for J; bases not matched to a gene: 3. The length of the CDR3 is 16 residues. In DNA, the CDR3 is TGCGCCAGCAGCTTGGCCGCTAGCGGGAGGCAAGAGACCCAGTACTTC. It codes for CASSLAASGRQETQYF.

This clonotype has only a few counts. The chain uses TRBV9 and TRBJ2-5; D ambiguous. CDR1 and CDR2 from the germline V gene are SGDLS and YYNGEE. The CDR3 is 16 residues long. The ends were cut back, 4 bases at V and 1 base at J, with 17 bases in the middle. This CDR3 is CASSPTGRTLQETQYF. The CDR3 bases are TGTGCCAGCAGCCCAACGGGCAGAACACTCCAAGAGACCCAGTACTTC.

This clonotype was observed a handful of times. The J gene is TRBJ2-1, the V gene TRBV9, with D uncertain. CDR3 length equals 15 residues. The V gene lost 0 bases and the J gene lost 2 bases, with 9 bases spanning the gap. Germline loops: CDR1 SGDLS, CDR2 YYNGEE. In nucleotides, the CDR3 is TGTGCCAGCAGCGTAGGGTCGTCCACCTACAATGAGCAGTTCTTC. It codes for CASSVGSSTYNEQFF.

The V and J genes are TRBV6-5 and TRBJ2-2; TRBD2 agrees at 11 bases. This CDR3 region has 15 residues. V was clipped by 6 bases and J by 6 bases; unmatched bases: 6. Germline V lookup: CDR1 MNHEY, CDR2 SVGAGI. CDR3 protein: CASSFVAGGPGELFF. CDR3 in DNA: TGTGCCAGCAGCTTTGTAGCGGGAGGGCCCGGGGAGCTGTTTTTT.

This clonotype was seen a handful of times. The chain recombines TRBV5-1 with TRBJ1-1; possibly TRBD1 for D (5 bases). Trimming stripped 4 bases from V and 5 bases from J, with 15 bases between. The CDR3 length is 14 residues. The germline V gene has CDR1 SGHRS and CDR2 YFSETQ. The CDR3 coding sequence is TGCGCCAGCAGCCTGGACTCCGGGGGTACTGAAGCTTTCTTT. It is translated as CASSLDSGGTEAFF.

This clonotype has only a few counts. The J gene is TRBJ1-1, the V gene TRBV18; D is uncertain. Germline loops: CDR1 KGHSH, CDR2 LQKENI. V shed 3 bases and J shed 1 base, with 6 bases lying between them. The CDR3 contains 13 residues. The DNA for the CDR3 is TGTGCCAGCTCACCCTCCGGGAACACTGAAGCTTTCTTT. Translating it yields CASSPSGNTEAFF.

J is TRBJ2-7 and V is TRBV5-1; 10 positions match TRBD2. Germline V gene sequence: CDR1 SGHRS, CDR2 YFSETQ. The CDR3 runs 18 residues. After removal of 3 bases from V and 5 bases from J, the junction contained 17 bases not matched to a gene. The CDR3 coding sequence is TGCGCCAGCAGCTCGCGTGTAAGGGGGACTAGCGTAGCCCACGAGCAGTACTTC. Residues: CASSSRVRGTSVAHEQYF.

The V and J genes are TRBV20-1 and TRBJ2-3; D remains unclear. The ends were cut back, 3 bases at V and 4 bases at J, with 14 bases in the middle. The germline CDR1 and CDR2 sequences are DFQATT and SNEGSKA (reference sequence). This CDR3 comprises 14 residues. The CDR3 DNA sequence: TGCAGTGCTAGCCCACGGAGTCTGGCAGATACGCAGTATTTT. This sequence encodes CSASPRSLADTQYF.

The sample holds many counts of this clonotype. J is TRBJ2-1 and V is TRBV5-4; 7 bases are shared with TRBD1. V dropped 6 bases and J dropped 7; count of bases not matched to a gene: 16. The length of the CDR3 is 16 residues. From germline, CDR1 is SGHNT and CDR2 YYREEE (reference sequence). CDR3 nucleotides: TGTGCCAGCACCCAAACCGCCGGCAGGGGGTTGAATGAGCAGTTCTTC. It is translated as CASTQTAGRGLNEQFF.

This clonotype was detected a few times. The junction differs from germline at one of its ends, possibly a read error. The chain carries TRBV18 and TRBJ2-1; 8 nucleotides line up with TRBD1. CDR3 length equals 15 residues. CDR1 is KGHSH and CDR2 is LQKENI in the germline V gene. The DNA for the CDR3 is TGTGCCAGCTCACCATTTCAGGGGGCGCACAAAGAGCAGTTCTTC. Translating it yields CASSPFQGAHKEQFF.

This clonotype was seen a few times. J is TRBJ1-2 and V is TRBV29-1; no definite D call. CDR3 length: 9 residues. With 3 bases removed from V and 7 bases from J, the gap between germline ends came to 3 bases. CDR1 and CDR2 from the germline V gene are SQVTM and ANQGSEA. This chain's CDR3 is CSVESGYTF. CDR3 coding DNA: TGCAGCGTTGAGAGTGGCTACACCTTC.

The chain links TRBV27 to TRBJ2-1; no definite D call. In germline, CDR1 is MNHEY, CDR2 SMNVEV (reference sequence). The V and J ends lost 4 bases and 3 bases respectively, with 10 bases between them. The CDR3 has 14 residues. The DNA of the CDR3 is TGTGCCAGCAGTTCAAGGACCTACTACAATGAGCAGTTCTTC. It translates to CASSSRTYYNEQFF.

The genes are TRBV2 and TRBJ2-5; D not certain. The germline V and J ends were trimmed by 4 bases and 5 bases, with 5 bases remaining between them. The CDR3 has 11 amino acids. Germline V gene data show CDR1 as SNHLY and CDR2 as FYNNEI. CDR3 in amino acids: CASSAPETQYF. The CDR3, as DNA: TGTGCCAGCAGTGCCCCCGAGACCCAGTACTTC.

V and J are TRBV11-2 and TRBJ1-2; tentatively, D is TRBD1 (5 bases). Germline V gene sequence: CDR1 SGHAT, CDR2 FQNNGV. V was shortened by 2 bases and J by 0 bases, with 10 bases between the two germline ends. The CDR3 contains 15 residues. The CDR3 loop is CASSLMTDSNYGYTF. As DNA, the CDR3 is TGTGCCAGCAGCTTAATGACAGATTCTAACTATGGCTACACCTTC.

V is TRBV5-6 and J is TRBJ1-2; a possible D gene is TRBD1 (6 bases). The CDR3 totals 16 residues. Germline V lookup: CDR1 SGHDT, CDR2 YYEEEE. Trimming removed 2 bases at V and 4 bases at J, with 18 bases between. CDR3 loop: CASSFVGTGSAYGYTF. In nucleotides, the CDR3 is TGTGCCAGCAGCTTTGTTGGAACAGGGAGCGCCTATGGCTACACCTTC.

This clonotype appeared many times. This rearrangement joins TRBV5-4 to TRBJ1-2, with 8 positions matching TRBD1. Germline V CDR1 and CDR2: SGHNT, YYREEE (reference sequence). The CDR3 has 14 residues. V lost 4 bases to trimming and J lost 7 bases; unmatched junction nucleotides: 9. The CDR3 nucleotides are TGTGCCAGCAGCCTTGGACAGGGCAACGCTGGCTACACCTTC. This encodes CASSLGQGNAGYTF.

This clonotype was observed a handful of times. The chain carries TRBV7-2 and TRBJ1-2; maybe TRBD1 (6 bases). V was clipped by 2 bases and J by 7 bases, with 14 bases between them. The CDR3 sequence is 14 residues long. Germline V gene lookup returns CDR1 SGHTA and CDR2 FQGNSA. CDR3 nucleotides: TGTGCCAGCAGCTTACGTCAGGGGATTCGTGGCTACACCTTC. Amino acid sequence: CASSLRQGIRGYTF.

The genes are TRBV7-9 and TRBJ2-3; TRBD2 is a possible D gene (6 bases). CDR1 is SEHNR and CDR2 is FQNEAQ in the germline V gene (reference sequence). V was clipped by 5 bases and J by 2 bases, with 14 bases between them. The CDR3 spans 15 residues. The CDR3 nucleotides read TGTGCCAGCAGCCCAAGGGGACTTCACACAGATACGCAGTATTTT. Its protein product is CASSPRGLHTDTQYF.

DNA of the CDR3: TGTGCCAGCAGCTTGGGCGGACGGGGCGACGAGCAGTACTTC. It encodes CASSLGGRGDEQYF. This chain links TRBV11-2 with TRBJ2-7; either TRBD1 or TRBD2 may supply D (5 bases each). Trimming removed 3 bases at V and 5 bases at J, with 14 bases between. Germline values: CDR1 SGHAT, CDR2 FQNNGV. CDR3 size: 14 residues.